These 28 T cell receptor beta chains were all obtained from the same sample, sequenced in a study of T cells in Graves' hyperthyroidism and ophthalmopathy. Amplification of TCR beta CDR3 regions used RNA as the template. With the HTBI primer set, the TCR CDR3 went through a first round of RT-PCR. One entry per CDR3 protein, called by TCRdb with MiXCR from the multiplex PCR reads. This sample has 500,000 or so distinct CDR3 sequences, with roughly a sixth found just once. Sequenced input: blood. The receptors originated from a woman in her thirties with Graves' ophthalmopathy.

This clonotype was recorded many times. The chain combines TRBV7-2 with TRBJ2-7, with 7 bases lining up with TRBD1. The germline CDR1 and CDR2 sequences are SGHTA and FQGNSA. J was trimmed by 2 bases and V by 4 bases; bases with no gene match: 5. This CDR3 spans 14 amino acids. DNA for the CDR3: TGTGCCAGCAGCTACGGACAGGTAACCTACGAGCAGTACTTC. Protein sequence: CASSYGQVTYEQYF.

This clonotype showed up just once. The chain recombines TRBV9 with TRBJ2-1; TRBD2 is a possible D gene (5 bases). Trimming left V 1 base short and J 9 bases short, with 8 bases between. The CDR3 spans 12 residues. Germline-derived CDR1 and CDR2 are SGDLS and YYNGEE. CDR3 residues: CASSVRGGEQFF. DNA of the CDR3: TGTGCCAGCAGCGTAAGAGGAGGTGAGCAGTTCTTC.

This clonotype came up a few times. The genes are TRBV9 and TRBJ1-5, with 7 bases that match TRBD1. Per the germline V gene, CDR1 is SGDLS and CDR2 is YYNGEE. The V gene end was trimmed by 3 bases and the J gene end by 10 bases; junction bases not matched to a gene: 10. This CDR3 contains 14 residues. CDR3 sequence (DNA): TGTGCCAGCAGCGAACAGGGGACCATCTTTCCCCAGCATTTT. Protein: CASSEQGTIFPQHF.

This clonotype was seen ten or more times. This chain joins TRBV7-6 and TRBJ2-5; D remains ambiguous. Looked up from germline, CDR1 is SGHVS and CDR2 is FNYEAQ. V lost 3 bases to trimming and J lost 2 bases, with 10 bases between them. The CDR3 sequence is 14 residues long. CDR3 loop: CASSLSQQQETQYF. In DNA, the CDR3 is TGTGCCAGCAGCTTGTCCCAGCAACAAGAGACCCAGTACTTC.

This clonotype was counted ten times or more. This chain links TRBV11-2 with TRBJ2-3; 7 nucleotides align to TRBD2. Per germline, CDR1 SGHAT and CDR2 FQNNGV. The CDR3 contains 14 residues. Trimming cost V 3 bases and J 6 bases; bases outside gene matches: 6. The chain's CDR3 is CASSFLAGADTQYF. In DNA form, the CDR3 reads TGTGCCAGCAGCTTTCTTGCGGGAGCGGATACGCAGTATTTT.

This clonotype occurred a few times. This rearrangement joins TRBV5-1 to TRBJ1-2; TRBD1 might be the D (5 bases). CDR1 and CDR2 from the germline V gene are SGHRS and YFSETQ. This CDR3 comprises 13 residues. The V end was cut by 0 bases, the J end by 8 bases, with 11 bases between. The CDR3 sequence: CASSLGGEMGYTF. The CDR3 nucleotides read TGCGCCAGCAGCTTGGGAGGGGAAATGGGCTACACCTTC.

There are many counts of this clonotype. V is TRBV11-2 and J is TRBJ2-3, with D maybe TRBD1 (6 bases). This CDR3 comprises 14 residues. CDR1 is SGHAT, CDR2 FQNNGV, per germline. V gave up 3 bases and J gave up 5 bases, with 12 bases separating them. The CDR3 loop is CASSLTDSGDTQYF. The CDR3 DNA reads as TGTGCCAGCAGCTTGACGGACAGCGGAGATACGCAGTATTTT. Supplemented by reference TRBV11-2 and TRBJ2-3, the full variable domain reads EAGVAQSPRYKIIEKRQSVAFWCNPISGHATLYWYQQILGQGPKLLIQFQNNGVVDDSQLPKDRFSAERLKGVDSTLKIQPAKLEDSAVYLCASSLTDSGDTQYFGPGTRLTVL.

This clonotype has more than one count but fewer than ten. The chain couples TRBV7-9 to TRBJ1-4; no firm D call. Germline values: CDR1 SEHNR, CDR2 FQNEAQ (reference sequence). V was trimmed by 6 bases and J by 8 bases, leaving 13 bases between them. The CDR3 consists of 13 residues. The CDR3 is CASSQSTGEKLFF. The CDR3 bases are TGTGCCAGCAGTCAGAGCACGGGGGAAAAACTGTTTTTT.

This chain links TRBV7-8 with TRBJ2-1; the D gene is possibly TRBD1 (6 bases). CDR1 is SGHVS, CDR2 FQNEAQ, per germline. The CDR3 runs 16 residues. Trimming shortened V by 5 bases and J by 2 bases, and 16 bases separated the two germline ends. The CDR3, as DNA: TGTGCCAGCAGCCGCGAGCACAGGGCTCCCTACAATGAGCAGTTCTTC. Its protein product is CASSREHRAPYNEQFF. The full variable domain, completed using reference TRBV7-8 and TRBJ2-1, is GAGVSQSPRYKVAKRGQDVALRCDPISGHVSLFWYQQALGQGPEFLTYFQNEAQLDKSGLPSDRFFAERPEGSVSTLKIQRTQQEDSAVYLCASSREHRAPYNEQFFGPGTRLTVL.

A few counts support this clonotype. The rearrangement joins TRBV7-2 to TRBJ2-1, with 10 bases aligning to TRBD1. Trimming removed 6 bases from V and 8 bases from J; junction bases left unmatched: 7. The germline V gene has CDR1 SGHTA and CDR2 FQGNSA. The CDR3 sequence is 14 residues long. CDR3 coding DNA: TGTGCCAGCAGAACGGACAGGGGGATTGATGAGCAGTTCTTC. Protein: CASRTDRGIDEQFF.

This clonotype has just a few counts. The rearrangement links TRBV12-3 or TRBV12-4 to TRBJ2-3; 8 positions agree with TRBD2. The CDR3 sequence is 16 residues long. Trimming at V came to 6 bases and at J to 0 bases, leaving 8 bases not matched to a gene. CDR3 DNA sequence: TGTGCCAGCAGCCGTCAGCGGGAGCGGAGCACAGATACGCAGTATTTT. Protein sequence: CASSRQRERSTDTQYF.

The rearrangement links TRBV27 to TRBJ1-5; TRBD1 aligns across 9 bases. Trimming took 5 bases from V and 3 from J; bases not matched to a gene: 14. The germline gives CDR1 MNHEY, CDR2 SMNVEV (reference sequence). This CDR3 contains 18 residues. DNA of the CDR3: TGTGCCAGCAGTCCAGGACAGGGGATAGGATTTAACAATCAGCCCCAGCATTTT. Translation gives CASSPGQGIGFNNQPQHF.

This clonotype was picked up a small number of times. The J gene is TRBJ2-7, the V gene TRBV20-1, with 8 nucleotides matching TRBD2. V was clipped by 7 bases and J by 0 bases; unmatched bases: 20. Per germline, CDR1 DFQATT and CDR2 SNEGSKA (reference sequence). CDR3 size: 18 residues. The CDR3 sequence: CSVSRLGLLADRSYEQYF. DNA of the CDR3: TGCAGTGTTAGTCGTTTGGGGCTACTAGCGGACCGCTCCTACGAGCAGTACTTC.

This clonotype was seen once. One base away lies a much larger clone, so this may be a sequencing read error. The chain couples TRBV11-2 to TRBJ1-1; 7 bases agree with TRBD1. This CDR3 is built from 14 residues. With V trimmed by 5 bases and J by 7 bases, 10 bases remained unmatched. In germline, CDR1 is SGHAT, CDR2 FQNNGV. CDR3 region: CASSPRGVMSEAFF. DNA of the CDR3: TGTGCCAGCAGCCCCAGGGGGGTAATGAGTGAAGCTTTCTTT.

The rearrangement links TRBV7-2 to TRBJ1-3, with 10 bases identical to TRBD1. The CDR3 loop spans 15 amino acids. Germline loops: CDR1 SGHTA, CDR2 FQGNSA. Trimming took 3 bases from V and 2 from J; bases not matched to a gene: 1. CDR3 protein: CASSLGTGAGNTIYF. CDR3 bases: TGTGCCAGCAGCTTGGGGACAGGGGCTGGAAACACCATATATTTT. Full variable domain (outside the CDR3, taken from reference TRBV7-2 and TRBJ1-3): GAGVSQSPSNKVTEKGKDVELRCDPISGHTALYWYRQSLGQGLEFLIYFQGNSAPDKSGLPSDRFSAERTGGSVSTLTIQRTQQEDSAVYLCASSLGTGAGNTIYFGEGSWLTVV.

This clonotype was counted a few times. In DNA form, the CDR3 reads TGTGCCAGCAGCTCGTCAAAACTAGCGGGAGGGCCTTTGGATACGCAGTATTTT. Amino acid sequence: CASSSSKLAGGPLDTQYF. This chain connects TRBV7-9 to TRBJ2-3; 13 positions match TRBD2. Germline V gene data show CDR1 as SEHNR and CDR2 as FQNEAQ (reference sequence). The J segment lost 6 bases and the V segment lost 4 bases, leaving 13 bases of the junction unmatched. The length of the CDR3 is 18 residues.

This clonotype was counted ten times or more. The chain couples TRBV27 to TRBJ2-3; D is possibly TRBD2 (5 bases). The V end lost 2 bases, the J end lost 6 bases, and 9 bases lay between the germline ends. CDR1 and CDR2 from the germline V gene are MNHEY and SMNVEV (reference sequence). CDR3 length: 13 residues. CDR3 in amino acids: CASSLEGFDTQYF. As DNA, the CDR3 is TGTGCCAGCAGTTTAGAGGGTTTTGATACGCAGTATTTT.

This clonotype was counted between two and nine times. V usage is TRBV6-1 and J usage is TRBJ2-1; maybe TRBD2 (6 bases). The CDR3 is 21 residues long. Germline CDR1 reads MNHNS; CDR2 reads SASEGT. The V end was cut by 3 bases, the J end by 2 bases, with 29 bases between. The chain's CDR3 is CASSESPFAWLGTLTYNEQFF. DNA for the CDR3: TGTGCCAGCAGTGAGTCGCCTTTCGCTTGGTTGGGGACTCTCACCTACAATGAGCAGTTCTTC.

This clonotype was counted only a few times. The chain links TRBV28 to TRBJ2-7; D is perhaps TRBD1 or TRBD2 (5 bases each). Germline assignment: CDR1 MDHEN and CDR2 SYDVKM. This CDR3 contains 14 residues. Trimming took off 5 bases at V and 6 bases at J, with 17 bases between the two ends. The CDR3: CASSPILTGGEQYF. The CDR3 bases are TGTGCCAGCAGTCCCATCCTCACAGGAGGCGAGCAGTACTTC. Full variable domain (missing parts from reference TRBV28 and TRBJ2-7): DVKVTQSSRYLVKRTGEKVFLECVQDMDHENMFWYRQDPGLGLRLIYFSYDVKMKEKGDIPEGYSVSREKKERFSLILESASTNQTSMYLCASSPILTGGEQYFGPGTRLTVT.

This chain links TRBV5-6 with TRBJ1-2; the match to TRBD1 covers 9 bases. The germline V gene has CDR1 SGHDT and CDR2 YYEEEE. The CDR3 consists of 13 residues. V trimming: 6 bases; J trimming: 5 bases; junction bases outside the gene matches: 5. The CDR3 here is CASTLDRGYGYTF. CDR3 nucleotide sequence: TGTGCCAGCACCCTGGACAGGGGTTATGGCTACACCTTC.

This clonotype was detected only a few times. The J gene is TRBJ2-7, the V gene TRBV18, with TRBD1 identical over 8 bases. Losses at the gene ends were 6 bases for V and 3 bases for J; bases not matched to a gene: 13. The CDR3 has 16 amino acids. CDR1 and CDR2 (germline): KGHSH, LQKENI. The CDR3 DNA reads as TGTGCCAGCTCCCCATTGGACAGGGCATATTTCTACGAGCAGTACTTC. Translating gives CASSPLDRAYFYEQYF. The variable domain in full, with the rest retrieved from reference TRBV18 and TRBJ2-7, is NAGVMQNPRHLVRRRGQEARLRCSPMKGHSHVYWYRQLPEEGLKFMVYLQKENIIDESGMPKERFSAEFPKEGPSILRIQQVVRGDSAAYFCASSPLDRAYFYEQYFGPGTRLTVT.

This clonotype was picked up many times. V gene TRBV20-1 combines with J gene TRBJ2-1; TRBD2 aligns across 8 bases. The CDR3 runs 15 residues. Germline V gene lookup returns CDR1 DFQATT and CDR2 SNEGSKA (reference sequence). V trimming: 1 base; J trimming: 7 bases; junction bases outside the gene matches: 9. In nucleotides, the CDR3 is TGCAGTGCTAGAGGGGGACGGGAGGGCCTTAATGAGCAGTTCTTC. Residues: CSARGGREGLNEQFF.

There are a few counts of this clonotype. CDR3 sequence: CSTNPPGQTNTGELFF. CDR3 DNA sequence: TGCAGTACGAATCCCCCGGGACAAACGAACACCGGGGAGCTGTTTTTT. The chain couples TRBV20-1 to TRBJ2-2; maybe TRBD1 (6 bases). Trimming took off 8 bases at V and 0 bases at J, with 19 bases between the two ends. CDR1 is DFQATT and CDR2 is SNEGSKA in the germline V gene (reference sequence). The CDR3 is made up of 16 amino acids.

This clonotype came up a few times. The chain combines TRBV5-5 with TRBJ2-5; TRBD1 aligns across 8 bases. The J segment lost 5 bases and the V segment lost 4 bases, leaving 10 bases of the junction unmatched. This CDR3 is built from 15 residues. Germline V gene lookup returns CDR1 SGHKS and CDR2 YYEKEE (reference sequence). CDR3: CASSEWTGLAETQYF. In DNA form, the CDR3 reads TGTGCCAGCAGCGAATGGACAGGGCTCGCGGAGACCCAGTACTTC.

This chain uses TRBV12-3 or TRBV12-4 with TRBJ1-2; D remains unclear. The CDR3 runs to 11 residues. V was cut by 1 base and J by 10 bases, with 7 bases left in between. As DNA, the CDR3 is TGTGCCAGCAGTTTAGTGCAGGACTACACCTTC. Residues: CASSLVQDYTF.

This clonotype was recorded many times. V and J are TRBV18 and TRBJ1-2; tentatively, D is TRBD1 (5 bases). Germline assignment: CDR1 KGHSH and CDR2 LQKENI. This CDR3 has 15 amino acids. The ends were cut back, 2 bases at V and 6 bases at J, with 16 bases in the middle. The CDR3 coding sequence is TGTGCCAGCTCACCAGGGGCTGGGAGGGTCGATGGCTACACCTTC. Amino acids: CASSPGAGRVDGYTF.

The chain carries TRBV10-3 and TRBJ1-4; D gene ambiguous. The CDR3 has 13 residues. Germline assignment: CDR1 ENHRY and CDR2 SYGVKD. Trimming took 0 bases from V and 6 from J, leaving 5 bases between them. This CDR3 reads CAISESGYEKLFF. The CDR3 DNA sequence: TGTGCCATCAGTGAGTCCGGGTATGAAAAACTGTTTTTT.

The table lists this clonotype with many counts. The V call is TRBV20-1, the J call TRBJ2-7; 7 bases are shared with TRBD2. Germline trimming cut 0 bases from V and 0 bases from J; bases unmatched to any gene: 5. CDR3 length equals 15 residues. From germline, CDR1 is DFQATT and CDR2 SNEGSKA (reference sequence). The CDR3 nucleotides are TGCAGTGCTAGAGATGGGGCGGGAGCCTCCTACGAGCAGTACTTC. It translates to CSARDGAGASYEQYF.